This TCR beta chain came from a study of T-cell reconstitution after alpha-beta-depleted transplantation in children. The TCRbeta library incorporated unique molecular identifiers. TCRdb re-called the PCR reads with MiXCR, one entry per CDR3 protein. The data contain around 270,000 distinct CDR3 sequences, approximately 7.3% of them singletons. This CDR3 is 15 amino acids long. Regarding the study as a whole: From newly produced T cells came most of the T-cell counts and diversity one year after transplant.

Details on this clonotype: Antigen unknown. Just one base apart from a much larger clone, this may be a read error.

The source is a female patient aged 2 to 10 who had a stem cell transplant for Fanconi anemia, so the T cells may come from the graft donor. V and J are TRBV12-3 or TRBV12-4 and TRBJ2-2, with 11 bases aligning to TRBD2. Source: peripheral blood, taken 360 days after TCRalphabeta/CD19-depleted stem cell transplant. CDR3 nucleotide sequence: TGTACCAGCAGCCGGGGACTAGCGGTATCAGGGGAGCTGTTTTTT. This gives the protein CTSSRGLAVSGELFF.